The 14 T cell receptor beta chains listed next were all sequenced from one sample in a study of blood T cell repertoires in COVID-19. Assay used: immunoSEQ multiplex PCR; TCRdb lists only in-frame clones, some missing. The sample lists over 90,000 clones; roughly 84% were seen once. The material sequenced was peripheral blood. These receptors all come from a human donor in a cohort sampled during active or convalescent COVID-19.

The rearrangement uses TRBV19 and TRBJ2-3; the match to TRBD1 covers 11 bases. V was pared by 6 bases and J by 3 bases, with 11 bases of the junction left unmatched. The CDR3 spans 17 residues. Germline-derived CDR1 and CDR2 are LNHDA and SQIVND (reference sequence). The DNA of the CDR3 is TGTGCCAGTAGAGGACAGGGGGCTCCTTCTGGGACAGATACGCAGTATTTT. Translated, it gives CASRGQGAPSGTDTQYF.

The V call is TRBV3-1 (or the pseudogene TRBV3-2), the J call TRBJ1-5; D is perhaps TRBD1 (5 bases). V was clipped by 1 base and J by 6 bases, with 16 bases between them. Germline V gene sequence: CDR1 LGHDT, CDR2 YNNKEL (reference sequence). The length of the CDR3 is 16 residues. CDR3 sequence: CASSQGTGGTSQPQHF. In DNA, the CDR3 is TGTGCCAGCAGCCAAGGTACTGGGGGGACGAGTCAGCCCCAGCATTTT.

This chain connects TRBV7-2 to TRBJ1-6; the D is unclear. The germline gives CDR1 SGHTA, CDR2 FQGNSA. Trimming removed 5 bases from V and 7 bases from J, with 15 bases in between. This CDR3 contains 15 residues. The CDR3 sequence: CASSHSGDENSPLHF. The CDR3 nucleotides read TGTGCCAGCAGCCACTCCGGGGATGAAAATTCACCCCTCCACTTT.

Of note for this clone: Since no conserved phenylalanine or tryptophan closes the CDR3, a read error is the likely cause. The DNA is omitted, as the CDR3 cannot be located on it reliably, and the CDR3 follows TCRdb's listing. This rearrangement joins TRBV20-1 to TRBJ2-7; TRBD2, the table's D call, lacks a check against the DNA. The CDR3 extends over 10 residues, inclusive of both ends. Germline loops: CDR1 DFQATT, CDR2 SNEGSKA (reference sequence). Here the CDR3 reads CSAGGDPKDL.

The chain links TRBV2 to TRBJ2-5, with no clear D. The CDR3 extends over 13 amino acids. V lost 5 bases and J 1 base, leaving 8 bases between the germline ends. The germline CDR1 and CDR2 sequences are SNHLY and FYNNEI. DNA for the CDR3: TGTGCCAGCAGTCGAGCCCTCCAAGAGACCCAGTACTTC. Protein product: CASSRALQETQYF.

The V call is TRBV7-9, the J call TRBJ1-3; no clear D gene. The V gene lost 6 bases and the J gene lost 1 base, with 7 bases spanning the gap. The CDR3 is 13 amino acids. CDR1 and CDR2 (germline): SEHNR, FQNEAQ (reference sequence). CDR3 loop: CASRAGSGNTIYF. CDR3 nucleotide sequence: TGTGCCAGCAGGGCGGGGTCTGGAAACACCATATATTTT.

This clone has only one observation. This chain uses TRBV11-3 with TRBJ1-4; no definite D call. The CDR3 is 13 residues long. CDR1 is SGHNT and CDR2 is YENEEA in the germline V gene. V shed 0 bases and J shed 8 bases, with 7 bases lying between them. This chain's CDR3 is CASSLEAGEKLFF. The DNA for the CDR3 is TGTGCCAGCAGCTTAGAGGCGGGCGAAAAACTGTTTTTT. Full variable domain (missing parts from reference TRBV11-3 and TRBJ1-4): EAGVVQSPRYKIIEKKQPVAFWCNPISGHNTLYWYLQNLGQGPELLIRYENEEAVDDSQLPKDRFSAERLKGVDSTLKIQPAELGDSAVYLCASSLEAGEKLFFGSGTQLSVL.

This sequence joins TRBV28 and TRBJ2-2; D not certain. CDR1 and CDR2 from the germline V gene are MDHEN and SYDVKM. The germline V and J ends were trimmed by 5 bases and 4 bases, with 20 bases remaining between them. CDR3 length: 17 residues. The CDR3 region is CASSIPGDPRSTGELFF. The DNA of the CDR3 is TGTGCCAGCAGTATACCAGGTGACCCCCGTAGCACCGGGGAGCTGTTTTTT.

CDR3 bases: TGTGCCAGCAGCCCGAGGTGGACAGCGGTTACTGAAGCTTTCTTT. It codes for CASSPRWTAVTEAFF. This chain links TRBV7-9 with TRBJ1-1, with D perhaps matching TRBD1 (6 bases). Germline assignment: CDR1 SEHNR and CDR2 FQNEAQ (reference sequence). V lost 5 bases and J 5 bases, leaving 18 bases between the germline ends. There are 15 residues in the CDR3.

This rearrangement joins TRBV5-8 to TRBJ1-2; TRBD1 aligns across 7 bases. CDR1 and CDR2 (germline): SGHTS, YDEGEE. V lost 4 bases to trimming and J lost 6 bases; unmatched junction nucleotides: 12. The CDR3 contains 15 residues. In DNA, the CDR3 is TGTGCCAGCAGCCCCTATCCGACAGGGTATAATGGCTACACCTTC. Its translation: CASSPYPTGYNGYTF.

The V gene is TRBV4-1, the J gene TRBJ1-6, with D possibly being TRBD1 (5 bases). This CDR3 has 14 amino acids. V gave up 2 bases and J gave up 9 bases, with 11 bases separating them. Germline-derived CDR1 and CDR2 are MGHRA and YSYEKL. The chain's CDR3 is CASSQRRESSPLHF. The CDR3 bases are TGCGCCAGCAGCCAACGCAGGGAAAGTTCACCCCTCCACTTT.

This chain connects TRBV6-4 to TRBJ1-1; unclear D gene. The CDR3 sequence is 14 residues long. Germline lookup yields CDR1 MRHNA and CDR2 SNTAGT. With 7 bases removed from V and 0 bases from J, the gap between germline ends came to 12 bases. The CDR3 region is CASKEGAMNTEAFF. DNA of the CDR3: TGTGCCAGCAAGGAGGGCGCAATGAACACTGAAGCTTTCTTT.

This chain links TRBV24-1 with TRBJ2-5; D perhaps matches TRBD1 (6 bases). V shed 4 bases and J shed 2 bases, with 10 bases lying between them. Germline CDR1 KGHDR, CDR2 SFDVKD. This CDR3 is built from 14 residues. In DNA form, the CDR3 reads TGTGCCACCAGTGACCGGACAGCACAAGAGACCCAGTACTTC. Amino acids: CATSDRTAQETQYF.

The rearrangement joins TRBV19 to TRBJ1-1, with 9 nucleotides matching TRBD1. This CDR3 spans 16 amino acids. The V gene's germline CDR1 is LNHDA and CDR2 SQIVND (reference sequence). Trimming removed 4 bases from V and 2 bases from J; junction bases left unmatched: 8. CDR3 loop: CASSTSGTGRNTEAFF. Written as DNA, the CDR3 is TGTGCCAGTAGTACCTCCGGGACAGGGAGAAACACTGAAGCTTTCTTT. The entire variable domain, with the rest obtained from reference TRBV19 and TRBJ1-1, is as follows: DGGITQSPKYLFRKEGQNVTLSCEQNLNHDAMYWYRQDPGQGLRLIYYSQIVNDFQKGDIAEGYSVSREKKESFPLTVTSAQKNPTAFYLCASSTSGTGRNTEAFFGQGTRLTVV.